This TCR beta chain was documented in a study of blood T cells in healthy people across ages. CDR3 length equals 14 residues. Germline loops: CDR1 MNHNY, CDR2 SVGAGI (reference sequence). Unmatched junction bases numbered 10, after V lost 2 bases and J lost 12 bases. This clonotype was seen a handful of times. Its antigen remains unknown. Study-wide points: Long-lived donors carried more naive CD4+ cells and greater diversity than aged donors.

The second PCR ran about 6 to 12 cycles with a sample-barcoded 5' primer and J-beta primers. A template-switch adaptor with 12 random nucleotides tagged each cDNA molecule. TCRdb ran MiXCR on the 5' RACE reads and lists one entry per CDR3 protein. In the table there are roughly 900,000 distinct CDR3 sequences, less than 35% of which are singletons. The TCR comes from a woman at least 80 years old in good health. The source material was blood. V and J are TRBV6-6 and TRBJ1-5, with 7 bases aligning to TRBD1. The CDR3 here is CASSYPGTADDQHF. The CDR3 nucleotides are TGTGCCAGCAGTTACCCCGGGACAGCCGACGACCAGCATTTT.